Shown below are 27 T cell receptor beta chains from a single sample sequenced in a study of CD4+ T cells in melanoma (dated by TCRdb to between 2022 and 2023). Library preparation used the immunoSEQ multiplex PCR assay. The clones in this table, taken by TCRdb from immuneACCESS, are in-frame only. Not every clone is retained; where verified, under half of the shortfall comes from an unresolved V gene, and the cause of the rest is unknown. The sample has fewer than 150,000 clones on record, 80% to 95% of them singletons. More than 1.5% of the sample belongs to the ten largest clones. These receptors were obtained from a human donor with melanoma.

The chain joins TRBV4-1 to TRBJ2-3; 9 positions match TRBD2. This CDR3 is built from 17 residues. The germline V gene has CDR1 MGHRA and CDR2 YSYEKL. V was pared by 1 base and J by 1 base, with 6 bases of the junction left unmatched. The CDR3 DNA reads TGCGCCAGCAGCCAAGGGGGAGCGGGGGGCGGCACAGATACGCAGTATTTT. Amino acids: CASSQGGAGGGTDTQYF.

In this sample, this clone turned up once. This CDR3 is CASMRGTNTGELFF. DNA for the CDR3: TGTGCCAGCATGAGGGGGACGAACACCGGGGAGCTGTTTTTT. The chain recombines TRBV2 with TRBJ2-2; tentative D call: TRBD1 (6 bases). Trimming shortened V by 7 bases and J by 0 bases, and 9 bases separated the two germline ends. Germline loops: CDR1 SNHLY, CDR2 FYNNEI. CDR3 length equals 14 residues.

This chain links TRBV9 with TRBJ1-3; D not resolved. Trimming cost V 0 bases and J 0 bases, with 4 bases left between them. The CDR3 runs to 14 residues. Germline lookup yields CDR1 SGDLS and CDR2 YYNGEE. The DNA for the CDR3 is TGTGCCAGCAGCGTAGGGGTCTCTGGAAACACCATATATTTT. Amino acids: CASSVGVSGNTIYF.

This clone was observed a single time. The chain is built from TRBV5-1 and TRBJ1-3, with 8 nucleotides matching TRBD1. Germline-derived CDR1 and CDR2 are SGHRS and YFSETQ. This CDR3 comprises 17 residues. J lost 1 base, V lost 3 bases, and 9 bases had no gene match. The CDR3 spells CASSYIPGQASGNTIYF. CDR3 coding DNA: TGCGCCAGCAGCTATATTCCGGGACAGGCATCTGGAAACACCATATATTTT.

This clone appeared a single time. This chain connects TRBV10-3 to TRBJ2-3, with no clear D. Germline CDR1 and CDR2: ENHRY and SYGVKD. Between the trimmed V and J ends, which lost 1 base and 4 bases, there was a span of 3 bases. The CDR3 length is 12 residues. The CDR3 sequence is CAISEFSDTQYF. CDR3 nucleotide sequence: TGTGCCATCAGTGAGTTTTCAGATACGCAGTATTTT.

The chain links TRBV18 to TRBJ2-7; 8 nucleotides match TRBD2. The CDR3 runs 16 residues. Germline V lookup: CDR1 KGHSH, CDR2 LQKENI. V gave up 6 bases and J gave up 1 base; unmatched junction bases: 11. The CDR3 DNA reads TGTGCCAGCTCCTCTTTGGGTAGCGGGGTGTCCTACGAGCAGTACTTC. Its translation: CASSSLGSGVSYEQYF.

The chain recombines TRBV19 with TRBJ1-3; weak D call: TRBD1 (6 bases). This CDR3 contains 14 residues. In germline, CDR1 is LNHDA, CDR2 SQIVND (reference sequence). V lost 7 bases and J 1 base, leaving 11 bases between the germline ends. The CDR3 protein is CASNPTGSGNTIYF. The CDR3 nucleotides are TGTGCCAGTAACCCGACAGGTTCTGGAAACACCATATATTTT.

V and J are TRBV25-1 and TRBJ1-1, with a possible D match to TRBD1 (6 bases). The CDR3 sequence is 11 residues long. V lost 8 bases and J 7 bases, leaving 11 bases between the germline ends. CDR1 is MGHDK, CDR2 SYGVNS, per germline. CDR3 sequence reads: CASLTGFEAFF. CDR3 in DNA: TGTGCCAGCCTCACAGGGTTTGAAGCTTTCTTT.

The chain is built from TRBV5-1 and TRBJ2-3; TRBD2 might be the D (6 bases). Looked up from germline, CDR1 is SGHRS and CDR2 is YFSETQ. CDR3 length: 16 residues. V was trimmed by 2 bases and J by 2 bases, leaving 15 bases between them. The CDR3 DNA reads TGCGCCAGCAGCTTACTTGGCGGGGAAGCCACAGATACGCAGTATTTT. Its translation: CASSLLGGEATDTQYF. The full variable domain, rest sourced from reference TRBV5-1 and TRBJ2-3, is KAGVTQTPRYLIKTRGQQVTLSCSPISGHRSVSWYQQTPGQGLQFLFEYFSETQRNKGNFPGRFSGRQFSNSRSEMNVSTLELGDSALYLCASSLLGGEATDTQYFGPGTRLTVL.

This chain uses TRBV5-1 with TRBJ2-1, with a tentative D call TRBD2 (5 bases). V was clipped by 0 bases and J by 7 bases, with 11 bases between them. From germline, CDR1 is SGHRS and CDR2 YFSETQ. This CDR3 contains 14 residues. DNA for the CDR3: TGCGCCAGCAGCTTGGTTGCGGGTCAAAATGAGCAGTTCTTC. This codes for CASSLVAGQNEQFF.

The J gene is TRBJ1-1, the V gene TRBV7-9; maybe TRBD1 (6 bases). This CDR3 comprises 12 residues. CDR1 is SEHNR and CDR2 is FQNEAQ in the germline V gene (reference sequence). V was pared by 1 base and J by 10 bases, with 10 bases between. CDR3 sequence (DNA): TGTGCCAGCAGCTTAGTCGCGGGGGCAGCTTTCTTT. Protein product: CASSLVAGAAFF.

The chain couples TRBV7-3 to TRBJ2-1; D may match TRBD1 or TRBD2 (6 bases each). The germline gives CDR1 SGHTA, CDR2 FQGTGA. V was cut by 1 base and J by 6 bases, with 7 bases left in between. The CDR3 runs 13 residues. The CDR3 DNA is TGTGCCAGCAGCTTAAAGGGGGGCAATGAGCAGTTCTTC. Residues: CASSLKGGNEQFF.

This clone is a singleton in its sample. The V and J genes are TRBV9 and TRBJ1-3, with D maybe TRBD1 (6 bases). The germline V gene encodes CDR1 SGDLS and CDR2 YYNGEE. The CDR3 is made up of 14 amino acids. V gave up 4 bases and J gave up 4 bases, with 12 bases separating them. For the CDR3, the DNA is TGTGCCAGCAGCCCTCGGGACACCGGAAACACCATATATTTT. Residues: CASSPRDTGNTIYF.

V is TRBV19 and J is TRBJ1-5; no reliable D call. The length of the CDR3 is 12 residues. The germline gives CDR1 LNHDA, CDR2 SQIVND (reference sequence). Trimming took off 5 bases at V and 0 bases at J, with 2 bases between the two ends. This chain's CDR3 is CASSRSNQPQHF. CDR3 nucleotides: TGTGCCAGTAGTCGTAGCAATCAGCCCCAGCATTTT.

V gene TRBV5-6 combines with J gene TRBJ2-1, with D perhaps matching TRBD1 or TRBD2 (5 bases each). Deletions cut 3 bases from V and 1 base from J, with 14 bases between. The germline V gene encodes CDR1 SGHDT and CDR2 YYEEEE. The CDR3 has 16 residues. CDR3 in DNA: TGTGCCAGCAGCTGGGGCTACGGGGTTTCCTACAATGAGCAGTTCTTC. It is translated as CASSWGYGVSYNEQFF.

J is TRBJ2-3 and V is TRBV5-1, with D possibly being TRBD1 (6 bases). Trimming left V 4 bases short and J 6 bases short, with 12 bases between. Germline CDR1 is SGHRS and CDR2 is YFSETQ. CDR3 length: 13 residues. The CDR3 sequence is CASSPGGRDTQYF. The CDR3 DNA sequence: TGCGCCAGCAGCCCTGGGGGCCGGGATACGCAGTATTTT.

The chain recombines TRBV5-1 with TRBJ2-3, with D perhaps assigned TRBD1 or TRBD2 (6 bases each). The CDR3 is 16 amino acids. Deletions cut 3 bases from V and 0 bases from J, with 14 bases between. Germline assignment: CDR1 SGHRS and CDR2 YFSETQ. The CDR3 spells CASSSVTGTSTDTQYF. DNA for the CDR3: TGCGCCAGCAGCTCGGTAACAGGGACTAGCACAGATACGCAGTATTTT.

The chain employs TRBV7-9 and TRBJ1-1; D may be TRBD1 (6 bases). Trimming left V 4 bases short and J 2 bases short, with 14 bases between. The V gene's germline CDR1 is SEHNR and CDR2 FQNEAQ (reference sequence). The CDR3 length is 15 residues. The chain's CDR3 is CASSSPGAPNTEAFF. DNA for the CDR3: TGTGCCAGCAGCTCTCCAGGGGCCCCTAACACTGAAGCTTTCTTT.

V and J are TRBV6-5 and TRBJ1-2; D is uncertain. Trimming removed 4 bases at V and 4 bases at J, with 10 bases between. Germline CDR1 MNHEY, CDR2 SVGAGI. The CDR3 covers 13 residues. CDR3 sequence reads: CASSSEASYGYTF. The CDR3 bases are TGTGCCAGCAGTTCGGAGGCGAGCTATGGCTACACCTTC.

The V call is TRBV28, the J call TRBJ1-6; TRBD1 aligns across 9 bases. Per the germline V gene, CDR1 is MDHEN and CDR2 is SYDVKM. The CDR3 runs 16 residues. With 6 bases clipped from V and 1 base from J, the junction kept 4 bases outside the gene matches. The CDR3 nucleotides are TGTGCCAGCAGGATACAGGGGGCTTCCTATAATTCACCCCTCCACTTT. Encoded protein: CASRIQGASYNSPLHF.

The chain couples TRBV5-4 to TRBJ2-3; D unclear. CDR3 length: 14 amino acids. Germline-derived CDR1 and CDR2 are SGHNT and YYREEE (reference sequence). The V and J ends lost 4 bases and 4 bases respectively, with 13 bases between them. The CDR3 bases are TGTGCCAGCAGCCGAGACCAAGGCCCAGATACGCAGTATTTT. It translates to CASSRDQGPDTQYF.

This chain links TRBV2 with TRBJ2-3; D not certain. CDR1 is SNHLY, CDR2 FYNNEI, per germline. CDR3 length equals 12 residues. Trimming removed 6 bases from V and 3 bases from J, with 7 bases in between. CDR3 DNA sequence: TGTGCCAGCAGATGGGTTACAGATACGCAGTATTTT. Amino acids: CASRWVTDTQYF.

The rearrangement links TRBV18 to TRBJ2-2; D is undetermined. CDR1 KGHSH and CDR2 LQKENI come from the germline V gene. V gave up 3 bases and J gave up 0 bases, with 5 bases separating them. The CDR3 length is 14 residues. The CDR3 is CASSPRANTGELFF. As DNA, the CDR3 is TGTGCCAGCTCACCCCGAGCGAACACCGGGGAGCTGTTTTTT.

This clone appeared a few times. The V and J genes are TRBV5-6 and TRBJ2-7; 11 bases agree with TRBD1. V shed 2 bases, J shed 6 bases, and the junction held 10 bases outside the gene matches. Germline values: CDR1 SGHDT, CDR2 YYEEEE. This CDR3 is 16 amino acids long. In DNA, the CDR3 is TGTGCCAGCAGCTTATTCGGACAGGGGGCTCGGTTCGAGCAGTACTTC. Translating it yields CASSLFGQGARFEQYF.

The chain links TRBV6-4 to TRBJ2-3; 9 nucleotides agree with TRBD1. The germline gives CDR1 MRHNA, CDR2 SNTAGT. This CDR3 is 18 amino acids long. Trimming took 7 bases from V and 3 from J; bases not matched to a gene: 17. The CDR3 DNA reads TGTGCCAGCACCCACCTCCGGACAGGGGATTACAGGACAGATACGCAGTATTTT. Translation: CASTHLRTGDYRTDTQYF.

This clone has a handful of counts. The chain carries TRBV9 and TRBJ1-1; no clear D gene. Germline CDR1 SGDLS, CDR2 YYNGEE. The CDR3 length is 13 residues. Deletions cut 2 bases from V and 2 bases from J, with 7 bases between. CDR3 amino acids: CASSVMPNTEAFF. For the CDR3, the DNA is TGTGCCAGCAGCGTTATGCCTAACACTGAAGCTTTCTTT.

The chain couples TRBV7-6 to TRBJ1-1; 8 nucleotides align to TRBD1. Germline V gives CDR1 SGHVS, CDR2 FNYEAQ. Unmatched junction bases numbered 0, after V lost 5 bases and J lost 1 base. This CDR3 contains 13 residues. CDR3 nucleotide sequence: TGTGCCAGCAGCGGACAGGGGAACACTGAAGCTTTCTTT. This translates into CASSGQGNTEAFF. Together with reference TRBV7-6 and TRBJ1-1, the CDR3 gives the full variable domain: GAGVSQSPRYKVTKRGQDVALRCDPISGHVSLYWYRQALGQGPEFLTYFNYEAQQDKSGLPNDRFSAERPEGSISTLTIQRTEQRDSAMYRCASSGQGNTEAFFGQGTRLTVV.